The 3 T cell receptor beta chains given below trace back to one sample, sequenced in a study of cytomegalovirus exposure and HLA in healthy donors. A multiplex PCR was run with 60 Vbeta primers and 13 Jbeta primers. Sequencing used immunoSEQ multiplex PCR; TCRdb keeps in-frame clones, though not all of them. This repertoire shows some 160,000 clones, 84% found once; its top ten account for around 1.9%. The sample consisted of PBMCs. These receptors were taken from a man in his late teens or twenties in good health and CMV-seronegative.

This chain uses TRBV11-2 with TRBJ2-5, with 8 bases fitting TRBD1. The J segment lost 13 bases and the V segment lost 0 bases, leaving 13 bases of the junction unmatched. The CDR3 has 15 amino acids. CDR1 and CDR2 from the germline V gene are SGHAT and FQNNGV. CDR3 nucleotide sequence: TGTGCCAGCAGCTTAGAATTTTCGGACAGGGACCTGACGTACTTC. Amino acids: CASSLEFSDRDLTYF.

V usage is TRBV5-1 and J usage is TRBJ1-2; TRBD1 might be the D (5 bases). Germline V gives CDR1 SGHRS, CDR2 YFSETQ. Trimming took 0 bases from V and 5 from J, leaving 11 bases between them. CDR3 length equals 14 residues. CDR3 residues: CASSLDGHLYGYTF. As DNA, the CDR3 is TGCGCCAGCAGCTTGGACGGACACCTTTATGGCTACACCTTC. The full variable domain, its missing parts supplied by reference TRBV5-1 and TRBJ1-2, is KAGVTQTPRYLIKTRGQQVTLSCSPISGHRSVSWYQQTPGQGLQFLFEYFSETQRNKGNFPGRFSGRQFSNSRSEMNVSTLELGDSALYLCASSLDGHLYGYTFGSGTRLTVV.

V is TRBV7-3 and J is TRBJ2-1; D not resolved. With 5 bases removed from V and 1 base from J, the gap between germline ends came to 9 bases. CDR1 and CDR2 from the germline V gene are SGHTA and FQGTGA. The CDR3 runs to 14 residues. This chain's CDR3 is CASSPSGSYNEQFF. The CDR3 DNA is TGTGCCAGCAGCCCGTCGGGTTCCTACAATGAGCAGTTCTTC. The full variable domain, with the rest looked up from reference TRBV7-3 and TRBJ2-1, is GAGVSQTPSNKVTEKGKYVELRCDPISGHTALYWYRQSLGQGPEFLIYFQGTGAADDSGLPNDRFFAVRPEGSVSTLKIQRTERGDSAVYLCASSPSGSYNEQFFGPGTRLTVL.